These 24 T cell receptor beta chains were sequenced from one sample in a study of blood T cell repertoires in COVID-19 (dated by TCRdb to the early 2020s). The library was prepared using the immunoSEQ multiplex PCR assay. In its TCRdb copy, this immuneACCESS table keeps in-frame sequences only and misses some clones. Where compared with another copy, unresolved V genes explain less than half of these, and the others have no known cause. The sample table shows about 190,000 clones, and approximately 86% are seen once. About 26% of the sample is in the top ten clones. The sequenced sample was PBMCs or T cells enriched from blood (not recorded which). All receptors come from a woman in her forties in a cohort exposed to, infected with or recovered from COVID-19 (not recorded which).

V usage is TRBV9 and J usage is TRBJ1-1; 8 bases are shared with TRBD1. The junction had 3 bases not matched to a gene; V was cut back by 0 bases and J by 5 bases. CDR1 is SGDLS and CDR2 is YYNGEE in the germline V gene. The CDR3 extends over 14 amino acids. The CDR3 loop is CASSVAGGSTEAFF. For the CDR3, the DNA is TGTGCCAGCAGCGTAGCAGGGGGCTCTACTGAAGCTTTCTTT. The variable domain in full, with the rest retrieved from reference TRBV9 and TRBJ1-1, is DSGVTQTPKHLITATGQRVTLRCSPRSGDLSVYWYQQSLDQGLQFLIQYYNGEERAKGNILERFSAQQFPDLHSELNLSSLELGDSALYFCASSVAGGSTEAFFGQGTRLTVV.

The chain uses TRBV27 and TRBJ2-3; D possibly corresponds to TRBD1 (6 bases). Per germline, CDR1 MNHEY and CDR2 SMNVEV (reference sequence). The CDR3 loop spans 12 amino acids. Trimming took 7 bases from V and 5 from J, leaving 10 bases between them. The CDR3 here is CASKTGGDTQYF. For the CDR3, the DNA is TGTGCCAGCAAGACAGGTGGAGATACGCAGTATTTT.

The chain links TRBV11-2 to TRBJ2-3, with a possible D match to TRBD2 (5 bases). Germline V lookup: CDR1 SGHAT, CDR2 FQNNGV. The CDR3 loop spans 19 amino acids. Trimming pared 2 bases from V and 2 bases from J, leaving 23 bases between. CDR3 in amino acids: CASSLRTLRRADYTDTQYF. The CDR3 DNA reads TGTGCCAGCAGCTTACGAACCCTCCGCAGAGCGGATTACACAGATACGCAGTATTTT.

This clone was seen only once. The chain joins TRBV7-9 to TRBJ1-3; D is unclear. This CDR3 has 14 residues. In germline, CDR1 is SEHNR, CDR2 FQNEAQ (reference sequence). V shed 2 bases and J shed 2 bases, with 7 bases lying between them. The CDR3 protein is CASSLPSAGNTIYF. In DNA form, the CDR3 reads TGTGCCAGCAGCTTACCCTCGGCTGGAAACACCATATATTTT. Together with reference TRBV7-9 and TRBJ1-3, the CDR3 gives the full variable domain: DTGVSQNPRHKITKRGQNVTFRCDPISEHNRLYWYRQTLGQGPEFLTYFQNEAQLEKSRLLSDRFSAERPKGSFSTLEIQRTEQGDSAMYLCASSLPSAGNTIYFGEGSWLTVV.

The chain joins TRBV5-1 to TRBJ2-3; 8 nucleotides match TRBD2. The CDR3 is made up of 16 amino acids. CDR1 SGHRS and CDR2 YFSETQ come from the germline V gene. The ends lost 4 bases at V and 5 bases at J; junction bases unmatched: 12. Here the CDR3 reads CASSPWAAGVEDTQYF. CDR3 sequence (DNA): TGCGCCAGCAGCCCTTGGGCAGCGGGAGTGGAAGATACGCAGTATTTT.

The J gene is TRBJ1-6, the V gene TRBV7-8, with D unresolved. Germline CDR1 SGHVS, CDR2 FQNEAQ. V was pared by 2 bases and J by 4 bases, with 12 bases between. CDR3 size: 16 residues. The CDR3 is CASSLSAWAYNSPLHF. Written as DNA, the CDR3 is TGTGCCAGCAGCTTAAGTGCTTGGGCTTATAATTCACCCCTCCACTTT. The full variable domain, completed using reference TRBV7-8 and TRBJ1-6, is GAGVSQSPRYKVAKRGQDVALRCDPISGHVSLFWYQQALGQGPEFLTYFQNEAQLDKSGLPSDRFFAERPEGSVSTLKIQRTQQEDSAVYLCASSLSAWAYNSPLHFGNGTRLTVT.

J is TRBJ1-4 and V is TRBV7-9, with TRBD1 identical over 8 bases. V lost 1 base to trimming and J lost 0 bases; unmatched junction nucleotides: 4. Germline loops: CDR1 SEHNR, CDR2 FQNEAQ (reference sequence). This CDR3 comprises 17 residues. CDR3 bases: TGTGCCAGCAGCTTAGGACAGGGGCGTGCAACTAATGAAAAACTGTTTTTT. This translates into CASSLGQGRATNEKLFF.

This chain joins TRBV6-5 and TRBJ2-3; no definite D call. The CDR3 consists of 13 residues. Germline V gene lookup returns CDR1 MNHEY and CDR2 SVGAGI. Trimming removed 6 bases at V and 5 bases at J, with 12 bases between. The CDR3 protein is CASRRSPLDTQYF. The DNA for the CDR3 is TGTGCCAGCAGGCGTTCACCGCTAGATACGCAGTATTTT.

The rearrangement uses TRBV4-3 and TRBJ2-7; a possible D gene is TRBD1 (5 bases). The germline V gene encodes CDR1 LGHNA and CDR2 YSLEER. V was shortened by 1 base and J by 3 bases, with 13 bases between the two germline ends. The CDR3 has 15 amino acids. In DNA, the CDR3 is TGCGCCAGCAGCCAAGCGGCCCAAGGGGTCTACGAGCAGTACTTC. Its protein product is CASSQAAQGVYEQYF.

This clone came up once. The chain joins TRBV2 to TRBJ2-1, with 7 nucleotides matching TRBD1. This CDR3 contains 15 residues. V shed 6 bases and J 2 bases; nucleotides not matched to a gene: 7. Germline CDR1 is SNHLY and CDR2 is FYNNEI. CDR3 amino acids: CASRQTTGPYNEQFF. As DNA, the CDR3 is TGTGCCAGCAGGCAGACGACAGGGCCCTACAATGAGCAGTTCTTC.

The rearrangement uses TRBV9 and TRBJ2-1, with TRBD2 identical over 12 bases. V gave up 0 bases and J gave up 8 bases; unmatched junction bases: 6. CDR1 and CDR2 (germline): SGDLS, YYNGEE. The CDR3 extends over 16 amino acids. The CDR3 sequence: CASSVASGRAGDEQFF. In DNA form, the CDR3 reads TGTGCCAGCAGCGTAGCTAGCGGGAGGGCCGGGGATGAGCAGTTCTTC.

The genes are TRBV11-3 and TRBJ2-7; D perhaps matches TRBD1 (6 bases). The CDR3 extends over 16 amino acids. Germline values: CDR1 SGHNT, CDR2 YENEEA. V lost 1 base and J 2 bases, leaving 15 bases between the germline ends. This chain's CDR3 is CASSLGGGGRTYEQYF. CDR3 nucleotide sequence: TGTGCCAGCAGCTTAGGTGGGGGCGGCAGGACCTACGAGCAGTACTTC.

This chain connects TRBV7-6 to TRBJ2-2; 7 positions match TRBD2. CDR3 length: 16 amino acids. The germline V gene has CDR1 SGHVS and CDR2 FNYEAQ. Unmatched junction bases numbered 10, after V lost 4 bases and J lost 5 bases. CDR3 in amino acids: CASSWRESRGTGELFF. CDR3 nucleotides: TGTGCCAGCAGCTGGCGGGAGAGCCGTGGGACCGGGGAGCTGTTTTTT. Full variable domain (remainder filled in from reference TRBV7-6 and TRBJ2-2): GAGVSQSPRYKVTKRGQDVALRCDPISGHVSLYWYRQALGQGPEFLTYFNYEAQQDKSGLPNDRFSAERPEGSISTLTIQRTEQRDSAMYRCASSWRESRGTGELFFGEGSRLTVL.

This chain connects TRBV7-9 to TRBJ2-7; D is ambiguous. This CDR3 has 13 amino acids. Germline CDR1 and CDR2: SEHNR and FQNEAQ (reference sequence). The germline V and J ends were trimmed by 5 bases and 3 bases, with 11 bases remaining between them. CDR3 protein: CASSVTHSYEQYF. DNA of the CDR3: TGTGCCAGCAGCGTTACCCACAGCTACGAGCAGTACTTC. The full variable domain, its missing parts supplied by reference TRBV7-9 and TRBJ2-7, is DTGVSQNPRHKITKRGQNVTFRCDPISEHNRLYWYRQTLGQGPEFLTYFQNEAQLEKSRLLSDRFSAERPKGSFSTLEIQRTEQGDSAMYLCASSVTHSYEQYFGPGTRLTVT.

The genes are TRBV27 and TRBJ2-7, with TRBD2 matching over 14 bases. The CDR3 length is 15 residues. The germline gives CDR1 MNHEY, CDR2 SMNVEV (reference sequence). With 4 bases clipped from V and 2 bases from J, the junction kept 1 base outside the gene matches. The CDR3 reads CASSSGLAGAYEQYF. The CDR3 DNA follows: TGTGCCAGCAGTTCGGGACTAGCGGGGGCCTACGAGCAGTACTTC.

The genes are TRBV5-4 and TRBJ1-1; 7 positions agree with TRBD1. V lost 1 base, J lost 6 bases, and 3 bases stayed unmatched. The CDR3 is 13 amino acids. CDR1 and CDR2 from the germline V gene are SGHNT and YYREEE (reference sequence). CDR3 protein: CASSLTTGPEAFF. CDR3 DNA sequence: TGTGCCAGCAGCTTGACGACAGGGCCTGAAGCTTTCTTT.

This chain uses TRBV18 with TRBJ2-3; TRBD2 agrees at 12 bases. V shed 4 bases and J 5 bases; nucleotides not matched to a gene: 7. The V gene's germline CDR1 is KGHSH and CDR2 LQKENI. This CDR3 region has 16 residues. The CDR3 DNA reads as TGTGCCAGCTCACTCCTAGCGGGAGGGCCGTTAGATACGCAGTATTTT. Its protein is CASSLLAGGPLDTQYF.

A word on this clone: At one end the junction does not follow the germline gene, possibly because of a read error. The genes are TRBV27 and TRBJ2-7; 11 nucleotides match TRBD1. CDR1 MNHEY and CDR2 SMNVEV come from the germline V gene (reference sequence). CDR3 length equals 13 residues. The CDR3 sequence is CASSLYPGQGALF. The CDR3 nucleotides are TGTGCCAGCAGTCTATACCCCGGACAGGGGGCGCTTTTC.

This chain uses TRBV28 with TRBJ1-5; D call uncertain. Trimming stripped 2 bases from V and 0 bases from J, with 8 bases between. Germline V gene lookup returns CDR1 MDHEN and CDR2 SYDVKM. The CDR3 runs 15 residues. The CDR3 reads CASSLTHYSNQPQHF. The CDR3 nucleotides read TGTGCCAGCAGTTTAACCCACTATAGCAATCAGCCCCAGCATTTT.

The rearrangement uses TRBV6-5 and TRBJ2-3, with TRBD1 matching 8 bases. Trimming took 5 bases from V and 1 from J; bases not matched to a gene: 2. Germline values: CDR1 MNHEY, CDR2 SVGAGI. CDR3 length: 14 amino acids. CDR3 coding DNA: TGTGCCAGCAGTCAGGACAGGGGCACAGATACGCAGTATTTT. Residues: CASSQDRGTDTQYF.

The chain joins TRBV11-2 to TRBJ1-2; 9 bases align to TRBD1. The germline V gene encodes CDR1 SGHAT and CDR2 FQNNGV. This CDR3 is 12 amino acids long. Trimming at V came to 11 bases and at J to 4 bases, leaving 5 bases not matched to a gene. The CDR3 DNA reads as TGTGCCGGCGGGGGACAGGGCTATGGCTACACCTTC. This sequence encodes CAGGGQGYGYTF.

The J gene is TRBJ2-7, the V gene TRBV12-1; the D call of TRBD2 is as the table states it, not checked on the DNA. TRBV12-1 is labeled a pseudogene. CDR3 length: 22 residues. In nucleotides, the CDR3 is TGTGCCAGCAGCCCTGCCTCAGGAAGGGTAAGGAGGAGCGGGAGTACCGGGTACGAGCAGTACTTC. Protein product: CASSPASGRVRRSGSTGYEQYF.

This clone came up a few times. This sequence joins TRBV19 and TRBJ1-6; a possible D gene is TRBD1 (5 bases). The CDR3 loop spans 14 amino acids. Germline V lookup: CDR1 LNHDA, CDR2 SQIVND (reference sequence). V was pared by 3 bases and J by 9 bases, with 12 bases between. CDR3 bases: TGTGCCAGTAGTATGGCAGGGTTGGGTTCACCCCTCCACTTT. Residues: CASSMAGLGSPLHF.

CDR3 protein: CASSWDRKNTEAFF. CDR3 coding DNA: TGTGCCAGCAGCTGGGACAGGAAGAACACTGAAGCTTTCTTT. This chain joins TRBV27 and TRBJ1-1; 8 nucleotides match TRBD1. The CDR3 spans 14 residues. V trimming: 6 bases; J trimming: 1 base; junction bases outside the gene matches: 4. CDR1 and CDR2 from the germline V gene are MNHEY and SMNVEV (reference sequence).